This entry features one T cell receptor (beta chain) sequence. This clonotype was detected a few times. The antigen this receptor binds is unknown. Per-base qualities were not stored, and no clone one base away is much larger. The data were produced on an Illumina HiSeq 2500. TCR beta libraries were prepared by quantitative 5'-RACE with molecular barcodes. From the authors' description of their analysis: Disease-linked TCR variants were identified with a new computational method built on a probabilistic model of VDJ rearrangement. The public reads were run again by TCRdb, first through fastp at Q25 and then through MiXCR, and only productive beta chains were kept. Rows with a matching CDR3 protein are joined into one entry that keeps the most common DNA and genes. Clone size and V and J calls follow TCRdb, not the original study. A total of roughly 280,000 distinct CDR3 sequences appear in this sample, 20% of them only once. Roughly 8% of the sample rests with the top ten.

V is pared back by 7 bases and J by 2 bases, with 8 bases lying between the germline termini. The germline V gene supplies CDR1 SQVTM and CDR2 ANQGSEA. The CDR3 covers 11 residues, taking in both the cysteine and the phenylalanine. Just the 33-base CDR3 DNA is kept, in frame starting at base 1. The source of the sample is a study of CD8 T cells in ankylosing spondylitis (TCRdb year 2017). Study-wide context: T cell receptor beta repertoires were profiled in healthy donors and ankylosing spondylitis patients so that disease-linked TCR variants could be found. In total, the full study cohort was made up of 100 to 140 healthy donors and more than 20 ankylosing spondylitis patients. Samples of peripheral blood were taken, and for ankylosing spondylitis patients, synovial fluid was collected as well.

What the authors observed across the whole study: Some of the motif variants had been reported before in the synovial fluid and blood of reactive arthritis patients, a finding that suggests common disease-initiation mechanisms. A CD8+ phenotype was shown by the disease-linked clones, which were found at relatively low frequencies in peripheral blood. According to the report, matched synovial fluid samples from ankylosing spondylitis patients were significantly enriched for the disease-linked clones. Blood from ankylosing spondylitis patients appeared to be characterized by a TCR beta motif composed of about eight highly homologous amino acid variants.

The rearranged chain carries TRBV29-1 and TRBJ1-1; possibly the D gene is TRBD1, per 6 matching bases. The clonotype comes from a male donor with ankylosing spondylitis or in good health (not recorded which). Material for sequencing was blood, either unsorted or a sorted T cell fraction (not recorded which). The DNA sequence is as follows: TGCAGCGCCGGGACAAACACTGAAGCTTTCTTT. The resulting protein is CSAGTNTEAFF.